The clone carrying this TCR beta chain was counted between two and nine times. Generated by immunoSEQ multiplex PCR, the TCRdb table keeps only in-frame clones and is missing some. The sample lists approximately 250,000 clones; 80% to 90% were seen once. The data derive from a study of blood T cell repertoires in COVID-19. Study context: Acute-phase and convalescent COVID-19 samples originated in the United States, Italy and Spain. Nucleic acid was either cDNA or gDNA, and it came from T cells, B-cell-depleted T cells, or PBMCs.

There are 15 residues in the CDR3. Trimming removed 7 bases from V and 7 bases from J; junction bases left unmatched: 8. Germline V CDR1 and CDR2: KGHDR, SFDVKD. This clonotype was obtained from a man aged 35 to 55 who had recovered from COVID-19. The sequencing input was peripheral blood. This rearrangement joins TRBV24-1 to TRBJ2-1, with 11 positions matching TRBD2. CDR3 nucleotide sequence: TGTGCCACCAGCGATAGCGGGAGGGCGTGGAATGAGCAGTTCTTC. Translated: CATSDSGRAWNEQFF.